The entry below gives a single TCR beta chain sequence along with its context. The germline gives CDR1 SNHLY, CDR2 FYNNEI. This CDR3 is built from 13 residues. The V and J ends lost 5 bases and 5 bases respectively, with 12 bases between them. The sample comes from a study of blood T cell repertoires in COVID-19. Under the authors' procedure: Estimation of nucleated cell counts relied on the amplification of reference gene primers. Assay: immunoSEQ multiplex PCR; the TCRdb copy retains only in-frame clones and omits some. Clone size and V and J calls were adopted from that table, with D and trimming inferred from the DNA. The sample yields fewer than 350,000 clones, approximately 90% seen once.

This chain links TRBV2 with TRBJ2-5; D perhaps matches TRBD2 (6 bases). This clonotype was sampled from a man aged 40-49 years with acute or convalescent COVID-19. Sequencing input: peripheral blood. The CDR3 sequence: CASSFGGGETQYF. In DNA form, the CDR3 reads TGTGCCAGCAGTTTCGGGGGAGGCGAGACCCAGTACTTC.